These 32 T cell receptor beta chains were sequenced from one sample in a study of regulatory T cells in long-lasting Graves disease (dated by TCRdb to about 2021). Explained via the paper, the time point label denotes: newly diagnosed GD, antithyroid drugs for less than 3 months. For both TCR sequencing and RNA sequencing, RNA was extracted from PBMCs using TRIzol. The library came from multiplex PCR. Instrument on record: Illumina HiSeq 4000. CDR3 regions were amplified by Arm-PCR with iRepertoire HTBI primers to construct TCR beta libraries. Using fastp at Q25 and MiXCR, TCRdb reprocessed the public reads and kept productive beta chains. Every distinct CDR3 protein forms one entry, paired with its most common genes and DNA. This sample lists about 470,000 distinct CDR3 sequences; 15% to 20% were detected once. The top ten clones comprise 9% to 15% of the sample. The same sample was also studied in work on T cells in Graves' hyperthyroidism and ophthalmopathy.

Material: peripheral blood mononuclear cells (PBMCs), obtained at new diagnosis, from a patient treated with antithyroid drugs. Receptors originate from a man aged 35 to 55 with Graves disease. Donor details come from another sample of the same person, matched by shared clones.

At least ten counts were recorded for this clonotype. This chain connects TRBV6-2 or TRBV6-3 to TRBJ2-1; D may be TRBD2 (5 bases). Germline-derived CDR1 and CDR2 are MNHEY and SVGEGT. The CDR3 consists of 12 residues. V shed 5 bases and J shed 9 bases, with 11 bases lying between them. This CDR3 reads CASSPSGFEQFF. The CDR3 nucleotides are TGTGCCAGCAGTCCCTCGGGGTTTGAGCAGTTCTTC.

This clonotype occurred many times. The V and J genes are TRBV6-1 and TRBJ2-7, with D tentatively TRBD1 (6 bases). The V gene's germline CDR1 is MNHNS and CDR2 SASEGT. V lost 7 bases and J lost 0, with 19 bases in between. CDR3 length: 16 amino acids. CDR3 loop: CASTKKGERRSYEQYF. CDR3 nucleotides: TGTGCCAGCACCAAGAAGGGGGAACGACGCTCCTACGAGCAGTACTTC.

DNA for the CDR3: TGTGCCAGCAGTGAACGGGATAGCAATCAGCCCCAGCATTTT. Amino acid sequence: CASSERDSNQPQHF. The rearrangement links TRBV6-1 to TRBJ1-5; D remains ambiguous. Trimming shortened V by 2 bases and J by 0 bases, and 5 bases separated the two germline ends. The germline CDR1 and CDR2 sequences are MNHNS and SASEGT. This CDR3 spans 14 amino acids.

The chain employs TRBV27 and TRBJ1-1, with D tentatively TRBD1 (5 bases). Germline CDR1 is MNHEY and CDR2 is SMNVEV (reference sequence). The CDR3 contains 12 residues. V was shortened by 8 bases and J by 10 bases, with 17 bases between the two germline ends. The CDR3 loop is CASWNSGRIAFF. The DNA for the CDR3 is TGTGCCAGCTGGAACTCAGGGAGGATAGCTTTCTTT.

The rearrangement links TRBV27 to TRBJ1-5; TRBD1 matches 10 bases. The CDR3 is 14 amino acids. The V gene's germline CDR1 is MNHEY and CDR2 SMNVEV (reference sequence). The J segment lost 4 bases and the V segment lost 8 bases, leaving 5 bases of the junction unmatched. The CDR3 DNA follows: TGTGCCAGCGGGACAGGGGTGGGAAATCAGCCCCAGCATTTT. Protein product: CASGTGVGNQPQHF.

The genes are TRBV10-2 and TRBJ2-4, with D perhaps TRBD2 (5 bases). V lost 3 bases and J lost 6, with 24 bases in between. This CDR3 spans 18 amino acids. The germline V gene has CDR1 WSHSY and CDR2 SAAADI. DNA of the CDR3: TGCGCCAGCAGTGAAAGTTTTGACCGGAACCGACGGGGAAACATTCAGTACTTC. Its translation is CASSESFDRNRRGNIQYF.

To note about this clonotype: The DNA is omitted, as the CDR3 cannot be located on it reliably, and the CDR3 follows TCRdb's listing. CDR3 sequence: CASSLPSSGANVLTFGAGYGYTF. The gene calls are TRBV12-3 or TRBV12-4 and TRBJ1-2; no DNA check was done on the table's D call, TRBD1. The CDR3 is 23 residues long, ends included.

The chain links TRBV7-8 to TRBJ2-2, with 8 bases lining up with TRBD2. Germline V gene sequence: CDR1 SGHVS, CDR2 FQNEAQ. The junction had 7 bases not matched to a gene; V was cut back by 4 bases and J by 3 bases. The CDR3 contains 16 residues. CDR3 in DNA: TGTGCCAGCAGCTCACTAGCGGAACAATACACCGGGGAGCTGTTTTTT. Amino acid sequence: CASSSLAEQYTGELFF.

This clonotype was detected many times. This chain links TRBV28 with TRBJ1-2; D is unclear. The CDR3 spans 17 residues. Looked up from germline, CDR1 is MDHEN and CDR2 is SYDVKM. V lost 3 bases to trimming and J lost 3 bases, with 20 bases between them. The CDR3 DNA reads TGTGCCAGCAGTTTCACCTTCCCTCTGACGGAAGACTATGGCTACACCTTC. This encodes CASSFTFPLTEDYGYTF.

This clonotype was found once. This chain connects TRBV29-1 to TRBJ2-7, with 12 bases fitting TRBD2. The CDR3 sequence is 14 residues long. J was trimmed by 6 bases and V by 4 bases; bases with no gene match: 7. Looked up from germline, CDR1 is SQVTM and CDR2 is ANQGSEA. The CDR3 DNA is TGCAGCGTTGGTTCGGGACTAGCGGGTGGCGAGCAGTACTTC. It is translated as CSVGSGLAGGEQYF.

Details on this clonotype: A read error may explain this, as a much larger clone is one base away. The CDR3 does not close with the conserved phenylalanine or tryptophan, likely indicating a read error. This sequence joins TRBV7-3 and TRBJ2-1; D gene unclear. This CDR3 is 15 amino acids long. The V end was cut by 5 bases, the J end by 5 bases, with 16 bases between. Germline CDR1 reads SGHTA; CDR2 reads FQGTGA. For the CDR3, the DNA is TGTGCCAGCAGCCTGATGATTGCAGGAAACAATGAGCAGTTCTCC. Residues: CASSLMIAGNNEQFS.

This clonotype appeared many times. The V gene is TRBV20-1, the J gene TRBJ2-3; D is ambiguous. Germline-derived CDR1 and CDR2 are DFQATT and SNEGSKA (reference sequence). With 0 bases removed from V and 5 bases from J, the gap between germline ends came to 12 bases. The CDR3 runs 14 residues. The CDR3 nucleotides are TGCAGTGCTAGAGATTTTGTAGGCGTAGATACGCAGTATTTT. Protein sequence: CSARDFVGVDTQYF.

This clonotype was picked up many times. V is TRBV20-1 and J is TRBJ2-1; D unclear. Deletions cut 2 bases from V and 0 bases from J, with 14 bases between. This CDR3 is 16 amino acids long. Germline V gives CDR1 DFQATT, CDR2 SNEGSKA (reference sequence). In nucleotides, the CDR3 is TGCAGTGCTAGATCGATGGTGGATAGCTCCTACAATGAGCAGTTCTTC. Translation: CSARSMVDSSYNEQFF.

The chain joins TRBV30 to TRBJ2-1; 10 bases map to TRBD1. This CDR3 is built from 16 residues. V was clipped by 4 bases and J by 2 bases; unmatched bases: 8. The germline CDR1 and CDR2 sequences are GTSNPN and SVGIG (reference sequence). CDR3 nucleotides: TGTGCCTGGAACACCGGGACAGGGGTCCCCTACAATGAGCAGTTCTTC. Translated, it gives CAWNTGTGVPYNEQFF.

This chain joins TRBV20-1 and TRBJ2-1; TRBD2 aligns across 9 bases. V trimming: 6 bases; J trimming: 1 base; junction bases outside the gene matches: 4. This CDR3 spans 14 amino acids. Germline-derived CDR1 and CDR2 are DFQATT and SNEGSKA (reference sequence). CDR3 region: CSATTSGSYNEQFF. The CDR3 DNA reads as TGCAGTGCCACGACTAGCGGATCCTACAATGAGCAGTTCTTC.

Points on this clonotype: A much larger clone sits a single nucleotide away, making a read error possible. This chain uses TRBV3-1 with TRBJ2-5; maybe TRBD2 (6 bases). The CDR3 covers 14 residues. The germline V gene encodes CDR1 LGHDT and CDR2 YNNKEL (reference sequence). The V end lost 4 bases, the J end lost 11 bases, and 20 bases lay between the germline ends. The CDR3 is CASSLRAGGNEQYF. CDR3 DNA: TGTGCCAGCAGCCTAAGGGCGGGCGGGAATGAGCAGTACTTC.

This clonotype was counted at least ten times. The genes are TRBV6-1 and TRBJ1-2, with D unclear. Per germline, CDR1 MNHNS and CDR2 SASEGT. The CDR3 spans 13 residues. The V end was cut by 0 bases, the J end by 5 bases, with 7 bases between. The CDR3 is CASSEAGMYGYTF. DNA of the CDR3: TGTGCCAGCAGTGAAGCTGGTATGTATGGCTACACCTTC.

This clonotype was observed many times. The V and J genes are TRBV28 and TRBJ1-5, with D perhaps TRBD1 (6 bases). Germline CDR1 reads MDHEN; CDR2 reads SYDVKM. V shed 4 bases and J shed 9 bases, with 28 bases lying between them. The length of the CDR3 is 18 residues. CDR3 region: CASSSPGGARDRDRPQHF. DNA for the CDR3: TGTGCCAGCAGTTCCCCCGGGGGGGCTCGGGATCGTGATCGGCCCCAGCATTTT.

This clonotype has a count of ten or more. The chain employs TRBV11-2 and TRBJ1-1; the D is unclear. The CDR3 loop spans 14 amino acids. Germline V gene sequence: CDR1 SGHAT, CDR2 FQNNGV. V was shortened by 2 bases and J by 0 bases, with 7 bases between the two germline ends. The CDR3 protein is CASSLNPLNTEAFF. The DNA for the CDR3 is TGTGCCAGCAGCTTAAACCCCCTGAACACTGAAGCTTTCTTT.

This clonotype was counted many times. The gene calls are TRBV12-3 or TRBV12-4 and TRBJ1-1; D possibly corresponds to TRBD1 (6 bases). Trimming shortened V by 1 base and J by 4 bases, and 13 bases separated the two germline ends. CDR3 size: 15 residues. CDR3 bases: TGTGCCAGCAGTTTAGGGGACACGGGCGGCACTGAAGCTTTCTTT. Its translation: CASSLGDTGGTEAFF.

This clonotype was counted at least ten times. The chain employs TRBV13 and TRBJ1-1; a weak D match, TRBD1 (5 bases). The germline V gene encodes CDR1 PRHDT and CDR2 FYEKMQ (reference sequence). There are 13 residues in the CDR3. Trimming cost V 6 bases and J 11 bases, with 19 bases left between them. The CDR3 region is CASREYLGAEAFF. The DNA for the CDR3 is TGTGCCAGCAGGGAATACCTTGGGGCGGAGGCTTTCTTT.

This clonotype was counted a few times. A far larger clone is a single base away, which makes a read error likely. The chain links TRBV10-3 to TRBJ2-3; TRBD2 agrees at 8 bases. This CDR3 is built from 14 residues. Germline CDR1 reads ENHRY; CDR2 reads SYGVKD. DNA of the CDR3: TGTTCCAGCAGTTTCTTAGCGGGGACAGATACGCAGTATTTT. Its protein product is CSSSFLAGTDTQYF.

This clonotype was detected a few times. The CDR3 reads CASSIEGRTREGYTF. CDR3 DNA: TGCGCCAGCAGCATCGAGGGCCGAACCCGAGAGGGCTACACCTTC. This rearrangement joins TRBV5-1 to TRBJ1-2, with D uncertain. The ends were cut back, 4 bases at V and 8 bases at J, with 21 bases in the middle. Germline lookup yields CDR1 SGHRS and CDR2 YFSETQ. The CDR3 is 15 amino acids.

Ten or more counts support this clonotype. This chain joins TRBV7-2 and TRBJ1-1, with 7 bases aligning to TRBD1. The CDR3 loop spans 15 amino acids. The germline gives CDR1 SGHTA, CDR2 FQGNSA. V shed 5 bases, J shed 0 bases, and the junction held 6 bases outside the gene matches. This chain's CDR3 is CASSIVTGLNTEAFF. The CDR3 nucleotides are TGTGCCAGCAGCATTGTGACAGGGTTGAACACTGAAGCTTTCTTT.

The rearrangement links TRBV20-1 to TRBJ2-1; 7 nucleotides match TRBD2. Trimming took 3 bases from V and 6 from J; bases not matched to a gene: 8. This CDR3 region has 14 residues. Germline assignment: CDR1 DFQATT and CDR2 SNEGSKA (reference sequence). Here the CDR3 reads CSAREIAGSNEQFF. In DNA, the CDR3 is TGCAGTGCTAGGGAAATAGCGGGTTCCAATGAGCAGTTCTTC.

This clonotype occurred a few times. V usage is TRBV19 and J usage is TRBJ1-6; the D gene is possibly TRBD1 (5 bases). Germline CDR1 reads LNHDA; CDR2 reads SQIVND (reference sequence). CDR3 length: 16 amino acids. Trimming removed 6 bases from V and 7 bases from J, with 19 bases in between. The CDR3: CASREGTGLLNSPLHF. The DNA for the CDR3 is TGTGCCAGTAGAGAGGGGACCGGGCTCTTAAATTCACCCCTCCACTTT.

This clonotype has ten or more counts. This chain joins TRBV30 and TRBJ2-1; weak D call: TRBD1 (6 bases). Germline V lookup: CDR1 GTSNPN, CDR2 SVGIG (reference sequence). CDR3 size: 13 residues. The V gene lost 3 bases and the J gene lost 6 bases, with 12 bases spanning the gap. DNA of the CDR3: TGTGCCTGGAGCCTCCTACAGGGCAATGAGCAGTTCTTC. It encodes CAWSLLQGNEQFF.

This clonotype was seen at least ten times. The V call is TRBV20-1, the J call TRBJ2-5; D might be TRBD2 (5 bases). There are 13 residues in the CDR3. Trimming stripped 1 base from V and 4 bases from J, with 10 bases between. Germline V lookup: CDR1 DFQATT, CDR2 SNEGSKA (reference sequence). The CDR3 is CSARGVAGETQYF. The CDR3 coding sequence is TGCAGTGCTAGAGGGGTTGCGGGAGAGACCCAGTACTTC.

This clonotype occurred many times. The chain employs TRBV3-1 and TRBJ1-2; D unresolved. V lost 1 base to trimming and J lost 4 bases, with 13 bases between them. Germline V gene data show CDR1 as LGHDT and CDR2 as YNNKEL (reference sequence). CDR3 size: 15 residues. The CDR3 spells CASSQVAAPGYGYTF. In nucleotides, the CDR3 is TGTGCCAGCAGCCAAGTGGCAGCTCCAGGCTATGGCTACACCTTC.

This clonotype was found many times. The chain links TRBV20-1 to TRBJ2-5; 7 bases agree with TRBD1. The CDR3 consists of 15 residues. The V segment lost 4 bases and the J segment 5 bases; nucleotides outside the gene matches: 13. Looked up from germline, CDR1 is DFQATT and CDR2 is SNEGSKA (reference sequence). CDR3 nucleotides: TGCAGTGCTACCTCCCTACAGGGGAATGGGGAGACCCAGTACTTC. This encodes CSATSLQGNGETQYF.

Of note for this clonotype: A much bigger clone sits one base away, suggesting this may be a read error. The J gene is TRBJ2-2, the V gene TRBV30, with 7 bases that match TRBD2. V lost 0 bases, J lost 4 bases, and 2 bases stayed unmatched. This CDR3 is built from 14 residues. Looked up from germline, CDR1 is GTSNPN and CDR2 is SVGIG (reference sequence). The CDR3 DNA follows: TGTGCCTGGAGTGTCCCTAGCGGCACCGGGGAGCTGTTTTTT. It encodes CAWSVPSGTGELFF.

The rearrangement links TRBV20-1 to TRBJ1-5; weak D call: TRBD1 (6 bases). This CDR3 spans 16 amino acids. Germline CDR1 DFQATT, CDR2 SNEGSKA (reference sequence). V lost 3 bases and J lost 3, with 18 bases in between. The CDR3 spells CSARGWDGQYNQPQHF. CDR3 coding DNA: TGCAGTGCTAGGGGTTGGGACGGACAGTACAATCAGCCCCAGCATTTT.